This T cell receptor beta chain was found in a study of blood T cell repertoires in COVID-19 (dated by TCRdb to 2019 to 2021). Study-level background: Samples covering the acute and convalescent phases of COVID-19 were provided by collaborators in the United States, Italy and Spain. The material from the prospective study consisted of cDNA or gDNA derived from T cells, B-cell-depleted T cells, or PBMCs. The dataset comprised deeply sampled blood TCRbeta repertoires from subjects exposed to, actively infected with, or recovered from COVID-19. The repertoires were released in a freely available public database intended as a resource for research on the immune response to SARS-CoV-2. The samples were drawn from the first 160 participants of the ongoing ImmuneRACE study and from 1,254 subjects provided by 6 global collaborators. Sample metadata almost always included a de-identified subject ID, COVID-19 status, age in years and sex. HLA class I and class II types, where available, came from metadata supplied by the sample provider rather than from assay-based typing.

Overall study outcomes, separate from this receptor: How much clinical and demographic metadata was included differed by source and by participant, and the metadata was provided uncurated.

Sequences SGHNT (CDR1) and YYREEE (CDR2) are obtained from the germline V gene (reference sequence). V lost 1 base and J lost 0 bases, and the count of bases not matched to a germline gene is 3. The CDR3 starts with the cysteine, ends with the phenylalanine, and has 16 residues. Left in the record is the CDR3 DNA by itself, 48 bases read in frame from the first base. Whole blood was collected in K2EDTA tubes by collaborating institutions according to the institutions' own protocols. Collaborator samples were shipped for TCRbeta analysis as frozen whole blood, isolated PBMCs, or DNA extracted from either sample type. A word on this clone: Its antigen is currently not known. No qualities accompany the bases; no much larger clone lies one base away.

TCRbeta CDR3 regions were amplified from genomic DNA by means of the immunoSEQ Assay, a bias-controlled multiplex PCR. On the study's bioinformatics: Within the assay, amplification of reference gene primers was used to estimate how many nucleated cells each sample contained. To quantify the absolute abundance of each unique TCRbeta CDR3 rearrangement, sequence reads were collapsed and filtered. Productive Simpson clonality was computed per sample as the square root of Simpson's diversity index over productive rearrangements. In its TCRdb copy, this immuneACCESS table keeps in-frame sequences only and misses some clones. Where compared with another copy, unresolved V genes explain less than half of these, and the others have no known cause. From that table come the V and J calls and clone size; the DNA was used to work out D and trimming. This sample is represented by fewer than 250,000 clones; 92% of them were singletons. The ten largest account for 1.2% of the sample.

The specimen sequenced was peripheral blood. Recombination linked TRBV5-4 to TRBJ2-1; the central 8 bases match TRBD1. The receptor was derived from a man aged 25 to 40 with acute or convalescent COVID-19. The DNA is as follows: TGTGCCAGCAGCTTGAACACAGGGGGCTCCTACAATGAGCAGTTCTTC. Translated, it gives CASSLNTGGSYNEQFF.